This TCR beta chain was profiled in a study of blood T cell repertoires in COVID-19. Looking at the study overall: The study drew acute and convalescent COVID-19 samples from the United States, Italy and Spain. Sample material is recorded as cDNA or gDNA derived from T cells, B-cell-depleted T cells, or PBMCs.

Original analysis: Amplified reference gene primers provided the basis for estimating nucleated cell counts. Profiling relied on immunoSEQ multiplex PCR, and the TCRdb table lists in-frame clones only, not all of them. V and J calls and clone size are those listed in that table; D and trimming were worked out from the DNA. The profile shows about 210,000 clones, 84% of them singletons. This CDR3 region has 15 residues. The germline V gene has CDR1 MNHEY and CDR2 SVGAGI. Deletions cut 5 bases from V and 0 bases from J, with 11 bases between. This sequence was found in a woman in her forties or fifties with active or convalescent COVID-19. The chain joins TRBV6-5 to TRBJ1-3, with no clear D. Sequences were obtained from peripheral blood. The DNA for the CDR3 is TGTGCCAGCAGTCCACAACAGATCTCTGGAAACACCATATATTTT. This gives the protein CASSPQQISGNTIYF.